The clone carrying this T cell receptor (beta chain) was detected a few times. The sample is drawn from a study of blood T cells in healthy people across ages. Then a second PCR, running roughly 6 to 12 cycles, was carried out with a sample-barcoded 5' primer and a J-beta primer mix. Individual samples furnished no less than 3 million CDR3-containing paired-end reads apiece. TCRdb ran MiXCR on the 5' RACE reads and lists one entry per CDR3 protein. The sample consists of roughly 1,000,000 distinct CDR3 sequences, almost 25% of them appearing once. All donors came from Russia, were Caucasian and healthy, and spanned ages about 6 to 100. The CDR3 length is 14 residues. Germline V gene lookup returns CDR1 MDHEN and CDR2 SYDVKM. The V segment lost 4 bases and the J segment 3 bases; nucleotides outside the gene matches: 5. These data were also reused for a study on T cells of mothers and their children.

This receptor was taken from a girl aged 2-15 years in good health. This rearrangement joins TRBV28 to TRBJ1-1; 7 bases line up with TRBD1. The sequenced sample was blood. The chain's CDR3 is CASSYRGGDTEAFF. CDR3 coding DNA: TGTGCCAGCAGTTACAGGGGTGGGGACACTGAAGCTTTCTTT.